One sample yielded the 17 T cell receptor beta chains listed below, sequenced in a study of radiotherapy plus CTLA-4 blockade in lung cancer. The data were produced by immunoSEQ multiplex PCR, yet TCRdb's version contains in-frame clones alone and is incomplete. This repertoire shows tens of thousands of clones, 65% to 80% found once; its top ten account for 7.7%. Sequencing was performed on peripheral blood, taken from a patient treated with radiotherapy plus ipilimumab. The receptors were gathered from a human donor with non-small cell lung cancer who had stable disease on radiotherapy plus ipilimumab.

This clone was detected a few times. This chain links TRBV6-5 with TRBJ2-7; weak D call: TRBD1 (6 bases). The V gene's germline CDR1 is MNHEY and CDR2 SVGAGI. This CDR3 spans 13 amino acids. V was trimmed by 4 bases and J by 1 base, leaving 8 bases between them. The CDR3 sequence: CASSSTGSYEQYV. CDR3 sequence (DNA): TGTGCCAGCAGTTCAACAGGGTCCTACGAGCAGTACGTC.

The V call is TRBV27, the J call TRBJ2-7; 8 nucleotides align to TRBD1. J gave up 3 bases and V 4 bases, and 5 bases lay outside the gene matches. Germline values: CDR1 MNHEY, CDR2 SMNVEV (reference sequence). The CDR3 has 14 residues. The CDR3 protein is CASSYRTGSYEQYV. CDR3 DNA sequence: TGTGCCAGCAGTTATCGGACAGGGAGCTACGAGCAGTACGTC.

V usage is TRBV5-1 and J usage is TRBJ2-5; the D call may be TRBD1 or TRBD2 (5 bases each). Germline V CDR1 and CDR2: SGHRS, YFSETQ. This CDR3 region has 14 residues. The ends were cut back, 3 bases at V and 3 bases at J, with 12 bases in the middle. The CDR3: CASSSGPGEETQYF. CDR3 DNA: TGCGCCAGCAGCTCGGGACCTGGGGAAGAGACCCAGTACTTC.

V usage is TRBV7-9 and J usage is TRBJ1-4, with D unclear. V was trimmed by 5 bases and J by 7 bases, leaving 20 bases between them. This CDR3 has 16 residues. Per germline, CDR1 SEHNR and CDR2 FQNEAQ (reference sequence). The CDR3 loop is CASSLPTVGWAEKLFF. CDR3 sequence (DNA): TGTGCCAGCAGCCTTCCGACCGTCGGGTGGGCTGAAAAACTGTTTTTT.

The chain recombines TRBV7-8 with TRBJ2-7, with D uncertain. CDR3 length: 16 amino acids. Germline V gives CDR1 SGHVS, CDR2 FQNEAQ. DNA of the CDR3: TGTGCCAGCAGCCCTTTGGTAGGGTCTTCTACGAGCAGTTTATTCGTC. Translated, it gives CASSPLVGSSTSSLFV.

CDR3 bases: TGTGCCAGCACCCCCCGTGTAGGGGCGAGTGTGAACACTGAAGCTTTCTTT. It specifies CASTPRVGASVNTEAFF. This sequence joins TRBV7-8 and TRBJ1-1; a possible D gene is TRBD1 (5 bases). V was pared by 7 bases and J by 0 bases, with 21 bases between. The CDR3 spans 17 residues. CDR1 and CDR2 (germline): SGHVS, FQNEAQ.

This clone was seen a single time. The chain recombines TRBV5-4 with TRBJ1-2; maybe TRBD1 (5 bases). Trimming left V 0 bases short and J 4 bases short, with 7 bases between. In germline, CDR1 is SGHNT, CDR2 YYREEE (reference sequence). This CDR3 contains 13 residues. This CDR3 reads CASSLEQGYGYTF. The CDR3 DNA is TGTGCCAGCAGCTTGGAGCAGGGCTATGGCTACACCTTC.

The chain combines TRBV13 with TRBJ1-1, with a weak D call TRBD1 (5 bases). This CDR3 region has 15 residues. V was pared by 4 bases and J by 0 bases, with 12 bases between. Germline V CDR1 and CDR2: PRHDT, FYEKMQ (reference sequence). In DNA form, the CDR3 reads TGTGCCAGCAGCTCGGACAAGCCCGTGAACACTGAAGCTTTCTTT. The encoded protein is CASSSDKPVNTEAFF.

This chain joins TRBV2 and TRBJ1-6; D gene unclear. V was pared by 8 bases and J by 9 bases, with 17 bases between. Per the germline V gene, CDR1 is SNHLY and CDR2 is FYNNEI. The CDR3 consists of 14 residues. The CDR3 DNA sequence: TGTGCCAGCTCCCTTAGACTGGAAATTTCACCCCTCCACTTT. Amino acids: CASSLRLEISPLHF.

The rearrangement uses TRBV7-8 and TRBJ2-7; no definite D call. In germline, CDR1 is SGHVS, CDR2 FQNEAQ. The CDR3 covers 15 residues. V lost 5 bases and J 7 bases, leaving 21 bases between the germline ends. CDR3 bases: TGTGCCAGCAGCATTATGCCTGTCCTAGGCGTTGAGCAGTACTTC. Its translation: CASSIMPVLGVEQYF.

The CDR3 spells CASSSTRTQSAAEGYTF. The CDR3 nucleotides are TGTGCCAGCAGCTCAACACGGACTCAGTCTGCCGCGGAGGGCTACACCTTC. V usage is TRBV7-9 and J usage is TRBJ1-2; unclear D gene. CDR1 and CDR2 from the germline V gene are SEHNR and FQNEAQ (reference sequence). The V and J ends lost 4 bases and 8 bases respectively, with 26 bases between them. This CDR3 spans 17 amino acids. Looking up the rest from reference TRBV7-9 and TRBJ1-2 gives the full variable domain: DTGVSQNPRHKITKRGQNVTFRCDPISEHNRLYWYRQTLGQGPEFLTYFQNEAQLEKSRLLSDRFSAERPKGSFSTLEIQRTEQGDSAMYLCASSSTRTQSAAEGYTFGSGTRLTVV.

This clone occurred once. The rearrangement uses TRBV21-1 and TRBJ1-1. TRBV21-1 constitutes a pseudogene. This CDR3 contains 10 residues. CDR3 protein: CASSKARAFF. CDR3 bases: TGTGCCAGCAGCAAAGCGCGAGCTTTCTTT.

This chain connects TRBV5-1 to TRBJ2-3; D unclear. CDR3 length equals 12 residues. V lost 0 bases and J 6 bases, leaving 5 bases between the germline ends. Germline CDR1 SGHRS, CDR2 YFSETQ. The CDR3 spells CASSLGRDTQYF. In DNA, the CDR3 is TGCGCCAGCAGCTTGGGTCGGGATACGCAGTATTTT.

The rearrangement joins TRBV7-6 to TRBJ2-1; TRBD2 is a possible D gene (5 bases). Germline assignment: CDR1 SGHVS and CDR2 FNYEAQ. Trimming left V 6 bases short and J 6 bases short, with 15 bases between. This CDR3 is built from 14 residues. The CDR3 here is CASRKGGEFNEQFF. CDR3 sequence (DNA): TGTGCCAGCAGAAAAGGAGGTGAATTCAATGAGCAGTTCTTC.

This sequence joins TRBV6-6 and TRBJ1-5; tentatively, D is TRBD1 (6 bases). Trimming cost V 4 bases and J 4 bases, with 11 bases left between them. Germline lookup yields CDR1 MNHNY and CDR2 SVGAGI (reference sequence). The CDR3 extends over 14 amino acids. CDR3 bases: TGTGCCAGCAGTTCAGGGGAGGGGAATCAGCCCCAGCATTTT. As protein: CASSSGEGNQPQHF.

This sequence joins TRBV14 and TRBJ2-3; TRBD1 aligns across 10 bases. The V gene end was trimmed by 7 bases and the J gene end by 2 bases; junction bases not matched to a gene: 12. From germline, CDR1 is SGHDN and CDR2 FVKESK. The CDR3 contains 17 residues. As DNA, the CDR3 is TGTGCCAGCAACGGGGGACCGGGACAGGGGAACACAGATACGCAGTATTTT. The encoded protein is CASNGGPGQGNTDTQYF.

DNA of the CDR3: TGTGCCAGCAGCTTAGGGGTTTGGGGGGATGGCTACACCTTC. Its protein product is CASSLGVWGDGYTF. The chain employs TRBV7-2 and TRBJ1-2, with a weak D call TRBD1 (5 bases). The CDR3 runs 14 residues. Germline-derived CDR1 and CDR2 are SGHTA and FQGNSA. The V gene lost 1 base and the J gene lost 6 bases, with 12 bases spanning the gap.